Below are 20 T cell receptor beta chains sequenced from a single sample in a study of radiation and T cells in renal cell carcinoma. Clones were read by immunoSEQ multiplex PCR, and TCRdb kept only the in-frame ones, dropping some. Here the sample spans about 22,000 clones, about half being singletons. Treatment noted: 15 Gy SBRT to primary tumor, nephrectomy 4 weeks later. Material: tumor tissue, obtained from a patient whose treatment included radiotherapy and nephrectomy. The receptors derive from a woman aged 50 to 65 with renal cell carcinoma.

This clone has ten or more counts. The V and J genes are TRBV7-3 and TRBJ2-4; 7 bases line up with TRBD1. The CDR3 length is 13 residues. Germline V gives CDR1 SGHTA, CDR2 FQGTGA. V lost 5 bases to trimming and J lost 8 bases; unmatched junction nucleotides: 6. The CDR3 sequence is CASSPTGMDIQYF. For the CDR3, the DNA is TGTGCCAGCAGCCCGACAGGGATGGACATTCAGTACTTC.

This chain uses TRBV6-1 with TRBJ1-5; 9 bases map to TRBD1. This CDR3 is 15 amino acids long. The V and J ends lost 0 bases and 5 bases, in that order; junction bases with no gene match: 2. In germline, CDR1 is MNHNS, CDR2 SASEGT. CDR3 nucleotide sequence: TGTGCCAGCAGTGAAGCGGGGACAGGGTATCAGCCCCAGCATTTT. Residues: CASSEAGTGYQPQHF.

The chain has TRBV18 and TRBJ2-7, with D possibly being TRBD1 (6 bases). The germline V gene has CDR1 KGHSH and CDR2 LQKENI. Deletions cut 6 bases from V and 7 bases from J, with 16 bases between. The CDR3 has 13 residues. CDR3 coding DNA: TGTGCCAGCTCCCCTACAGGGTTGGGAGAGCAGTACTTC. Protein: CASSPTGLGEQYF.

This clone was counted a few times. CDR3 loop: CASSLGRGGEKLFF. CDR3 nucleotides: TGTGCCAGCAGCTTGGGGCGGGGTGGTGAAAAACTGTTTTTT. The chain employs TRBV5-4 and TRBJ1-4; D remains unclear. Between the trimmed V and J ends, which lost 0 bases and 7 bases, there was a span of 10 bases. The CDR3 length is 14 residues. Germline V gene sequence: CDR1 SGHNT, CDR2 YYREEE (reference sequence).

This chain links TRBV2 with TRBJ1-2, with D tentatively TRBD1 (5 bases). Germline V gene lookup returns CDR1 SNHLY and CDR2 FYNNEI. V gave up 0 bases and J gave up 4 bases, with 15 bases separating them. CDR3 length equals 16 residues. The CDR3 coding sequence is TGTGCCAGCAGTGAAGCGCTTCGGGACGCAGGCTATGGCTACACCTTC. It codes for CASSEALRDAGYGYTF.

The chain uses TRBV6-1 and TRBJ1-3; 11 bases map to TRBD1. The CDR3 extends over 14 amino acids. The germline gives CDR1 MNHNS, CDR2 SASEGT. Trimming took 3 bases from V and 5 from J; bases not matched to a gene: 0. The CDR3, as DNA: TGTGCCAGCAGTGAGGACAGGGGGCGAAACACCATATATTTT. As protein: CASSEDRGRNTIYF.

This chain's CDR3 is CASSSRGESYNSPLHF. The CDR3 region has the DNA TGTGCCAGTAGTTCGAGGGGTGAGTCCTATAATTCACCCCTCCACTTT. The V call is TRBV19, the J call TRBJ1-6, with D perhaps matching TRBD1 (5 bases). V lost 5 bases and J 1 base, leaving 12 bases between the germline ends. CDR3 size: 16 residues. Germline CDR1 and CDR2: LNHDA and SQIVND (reference sequence).

This clone occurred many times. V is TRBV10-3 and J is TRBJ2-5, with TRBD1 as a possible D gene (5 bases). The germline V gene encodes CDR1 ENHRY and CDR2 SYGVKD. Trimming left V 5 bases short and J 5 bases short, with 12 bases between. CDR3 length: 13 residues. In DNA, the CDR3 is TGTGCCATCAGTAAAGGGAAGGGGGAGACCCAGTACTTC. Amino acid sequence: CAISKGKGETQYF.

The V gene is TRBV2, the J gene TRBJ1-2; unclear D gene. CDR1 SNHLY and CDR2 FYNNEI come from the germline V gene. Trimming pared 4 bases from V and 13 bases from J, leaving 13 bases between. The length of the CDR3 is 11 residues. The CDR3 DNA follows: TGTGCCAGCAGTGGGAGGAATCCATGCACCTTC. Its protein is CASSGRNPCTF.

Relative to its sample, this clone is large. The V and J genes are TRBV7-8 and TRBJ1-1, with D possibly being TRBD1 (5 bases). The ends were cut back, 1 base at V and 0 bases at J, with 15 bases in the middle. The CDR3 is made up of 17 amino acids. Germline V gene lookup returns CDR1 SGHVS and CDR2 FQNEAQ. This CDR3 is CASSLDNGGPLNTEAFF. The CDR3 nucleotides read TGTGCCAGCAGCTTAGACAACGGGGGTCCATTGAACACTGAAGCTTTCTTT.

The chain recombines TRBV9 with TRBJ2-3; 8 nucleotides align to TRBD1. Germline CDR1 and CDR2: SGDLS and YYNGEE. V was clipped by 4 bases and J by 3 bases; unmatched bases: 7. This CDR3 is built from 15 residues. CDR3 protein: CASSRRQGRTDTQYF. The CDR3 DNA sequence: TGTGCCAGCAGCAGGCGACAGGGGAGAACAGATACGCAGTATTTT.

CDR3 DNA: TGTGCCAGCAGCGTAATGGGGGCTGGAAACACCATATATTTT. Residues: CASSVMGAGNTIYF. V gene TRBV9 combines with J gene TRBJ1-3; perhaps TRBD1 as D (5 bases). The germline gives CDR1 SGDLS, CDR2 YYNGEE. V lost 1 base and J lost 2, with 7 bases in between. This CDR3 has 14 residues. The full variable domain, completed using reference TRBV9 and TRBJ1-3, is DSGVTQTPKHLITATGQRVTLRCSPRSGDLSVYWYQQSLDQGLQFLIQYYNGEERAKGNILERFSAQQFPDLHSELNLSSLELGDSALYFCASSVMGAGNTIYFGEGSWLTVV.

The DNA of the CDR3 is TGTGCCAGCAGCGTCCAGCCGACGGGAATCAACTATGGCTACACCTTC. Its protein is CASSVQPTGINYGYTF. The V call is TRBV9, the J call TRBJ1-2; D uncertain. Trimming cost V 2 bases and J 2 bases, with 16 bases left between them. The CDR3 runs to 16 residues. Germline loops: CDR1 SGDLS, CDR2 YYNGEE.

This clone has just a few counts. This rearrangement joins TRBV7-9 to TRBJ1-6; D call uncertain. Trimming shortened V by 2 bases and J by 7 bases, and 9 bases separated the two germline ends. From germline, CDR1 is SEHNR and CDR2 FQNEAQ (reference sequence). This CDR3 comprises 14 residues. DNA for the CDR3: TGTGCCAGCAGCTTACGGCAGGCCAATTCACCCCTCCACTTT. The encoded protein is CASSLRQANSPLHF.

V and J are TRBV7-8 and TRBJ1-2, with D tentatively TRBD1 (5 bases). This CDR3 contains 14 residues. Germline CDR1 is SGHVS and CDR2 is FQNEAQ. V gave up 3 bases and J gave up 2 bases, with 10 bases separating them. The CDR3 nucleotides are TGTGCCAGCAGCTTTAGGGGTGAAAACTATGGCTACACCTTC. Protein product: CASSFRGENYGYTF.

This clone came up a few times. V gene TRBV6-1 combines with J gene TRBJ1-1; TRBD1 is a possible D gene (6 bases). V dropped 1 base and J dropped 13 bases, with 19 bases sitting between them. The CDR3 length is 14 residues. Germline lookup yields CDR1 MNHNS and CDR2 SASEGT. The CDR3 loop is CASSEGVGGTPDFF. The CDR3 DNA reads TGTGCCAGCAGTGAAGGGGTGGGAGGGACACCTGATTTCTTT.

The gene calls are TRBV2 and TRBJ1-1; unclear D gene. The CDR3 spans 14 residues. From germline, CDR1 is SNHLY and CDR2 FYNNEI. Trimming removed 7 bases at V and 2 bases at J, with 14 bases between. For the CDR3, the DNA is TGTGCCAGCAACGATGAGAGGGCTAACACTGAAGCTTTCTTT. Its protein is CASNDERANTEAFF.

By share of the sample, this clone is large. The rearrangement links TRBV4-1 to TRBJ1-1; D not certain. Looked up from germline, CDR1 is MGHRA and CDR2 is YSYEKL. The CDR3 is 14 residues long. The V gene lost 1 base and the J gene lost 3 bases, with 9 bases spanning the gap. The CDR3 spells CASSQVRWDTEAFF. CDR3 nucleotide sequence: TGCGCCAGCAGCCAAGTTAGGTGGGACACTGAAGCTTTCTTT.

V and J are TRBV9 and TRBJ2-7, with D perhaps TRBD1 or TRBD2 (5 bases each). CDR3 size: 16 residues. V was clipped by 0 bases and J by 0 bases, with 13 bases between them. In germline, CDR1 is SGDLS, CDR2 YYNGEE. The DNA of the CDR3 is TGTGCCAGCAGCGTAGTTCCCGAGGGACCCTCCTACGAGCAGTACTTC. Translating it yields CASSVVPEGPSYEQYF. Full variable domain (remainder filled in from reference TRBV9 and TRBJ2-7): DSGVTQTPKHLITATGQRVTLRCSPRSGDLSVYWYQQSLDQGLQFLIQYYNGEERAKGNILERFSAQQFPDLHSELNLSSLELGDSALYFCASSVVPEGPSYEQYFGPGTRLTVT.

The chain recombines TRBV6-1 with TRBJ2-7; no reliable D call. Per the germline V gene, CDR1 is MNHNS and CDR2 is SASEGT. V was pared by 1 base and J by 2 bases, with 3 bases between. The CDR3 has 12 amino acids. The CDR3 is CASSEGAYEQYF. The CDR3 DNA reads TGTGCCAGCAGTGAAGGAGCCTACGAGCAGTACTTC.